These T cell receptor beta chains were read from a single sample in a study of T cell changes during pregnancy in multiple sclerosis. TCRdb's copy holds only in-frame clones and misses some; the assay was immunoSEQ multiplex PCR. The table includes roughly 23,000 clones, approximately 86% detected once. The specimen comprised CD4+ T cells from peripheral blood mononuclear cells, sampled in the second trimester of pregnancy. These receptors all come from a female donor in good health, enrolled as a control in a pregnancy study. Both conserved end residues are part of each CDR3. The D gene is left open where the match is weak. The listing skips clone size in some rows; elsewhere it reads once, few, many or a size class.

v_gene	j_gene	d_gene	abundance	CDR3aa	CDR3nt
TRBV28	TRBJ2-1	TRBD2	-	CASTATSGRVSYNEQFF	TGTGCCAGCACCGCCACTAGCGGGAGGGTTTCCTACAATGAGCAGTTCTTC
TRBV10-3	TRBJ1-1	-	-	CAISEGEGGAPAFF	TGTGCCATCAGTGAAGGGGAGGGTGGCGCGCCTGCTTTCTTT
TRBV9	TRBJ2-1	TRBD2	-	CASSASGGRANEQFF	TGTGCCAGCAGCGCCAGCGGGGGTCGCGCCAATGAGCAGTTCTTC
TRBV10-3	TRBJ2-7	-	few	CAISRQASYEQYF	TGTGCCATCAGTAGACAGGCATCCTACGAGCAGTACTTC
TRBV4-2	TRBJ2-7	TRBD2	-	CASSPKASGGGGWGQYF	TGTGCCAGCAGTCCCAAAGCCAGCGGCGGGGGGGGTTGGGGGCAGTACTTC
TRBV4-3	TRBJ1-1	-	-	CASSQSLRAGGDTEAFF	TGCGCCAGCAGCCAATCCCTGAGGGCGGGAGGGGACACTGAAGCTTTCTTT
TRBV19	TRBJ2-3	-	-	CASSFTVTDTQYF	TGTGCCAGTAGTTTCACGGTAACAGATACGCAGTATTTT
TRBV6-1	TRBJ2-3	TRBD2	once	CASSEQLAGRDTQYF	TGTGCCAGCAGTGAACAGCTAGCGGGGAGGGATACGCAGTATTTT
TRBV7-9	TRBJ1-1	TRBD1	-	CASSPGQGRNTEAFF	TGTGCCAGCAGCCCGGGACAGGGGCGAAACACTGAAGCTTTCTTT
TRBV7-2	TRBJ2-5	-	-	CASSFSGTQYF	TGTGCCAGCAGCTTCAGCGGGACCCAGTACTTC
TRBV21-1	TRBJ1-1	-	once	CASSKGRDNKMNTEAFF	TGTGCCAGCAGCAAAGGCCGGGACAACAAAATGAACACTGAAGCTTTCTTT
TRBV27	TRBJ1-5	-	-	CASSPQATGYSNQPQHF	TGTGCCAGCAGTCCGCAGGCTACAGGCTATAGCAATCAGCCCCAGCATTTT
TRBV25-1	TRBJ1-1	-	-	CASGTRSEKGAFF	TGTGCCAGCGGGACTCGGTCGGAAAAGGGGGCTTTCTTT
TRBV18	TRBJ2-1	TRBD2	-	CASSQELAGPYNEQFF	TGTGCCAGCTCACAGGAACTAGCGGGTCCCTACAATGAGCAGTTCTTC